This entry lists 17 T cell receptor beta chains sequenced from one sample in a study of cytomegalovirus exposure and HLA in healthy donors. Vbeta (60) and Jbeta (13) primers were used in the PCR. Profiled with immunoSEQ multiplex PCR; TCRdb holds only in-frame clones, not every one. The top ten hold around 5.6% of the sample, which has about 150,000 clones, around 81% seen once. The sample consisted of PBMCs. The source is a woman between 40 and 50 years old in good health and CMV-seropositive.

The chain uses TRBV6-4 and TRBJ2-1; 9 bases are a match to TRBD1. CDR1 is MRHNA, CDR2 SNTAGT, per germline. The CDR3 is 17 residues long. The junction had 9 bases not matched to a gene; V was cut back by 3 bases and J by 3 bases. This CDR3 reads CASSESGRDRVYNEQFF. The CDR3 region has the DNA TGTGCCAGCAGTGAGAGCGGCCGGGACAGGGTCTACAATGAGCAGTTCTTC.

The chain recombines TRBV30 with TRBJ1-2; 12 bases align to TRBD1. Germline CDR1 and CDR2: GTSNPN and SVGIG (reference sequence). V dropped 3 bases and J dropped 6; count of bases not matched to a gene: 5. The CDR3 is 14 amino acids. The CDR3 DNA follows: TGTGCCTGGAGCCGGGACAGGGGGCGGGATGGCTACACCTTC. Translated, it gives CAWSRDRGRDGYTF.

The V call is TRBV23-1, the J call TRBJ2-3; 7 bases map to TRBD1. TRBV23-1 is assigned to the ORF class and has an uncertain function. With 6 bases clipped from V and 2 bases from J, the junction kept 8 bases outside the gene matches. The CDR3 extends over 15 amino acids. DNA of the CDR3: TGCGCCAGCAGCAAGGGACAGTTAATCACAGATACGCAGTATTTT. This encodes CASSKGQLITDTQYF.

This clone was recorded a few times. CDR3 amino acids: CASQRGLQETQYF. Here the CDR3 DNA reads TGTGCCAGCCAAAGGGGACTCCAAGAGACCCAGTACTTC. The chain links TRBV7-6 to TRBJ2-5; D might be TRBD2 (6 bases). The CDR3 consists of 13 residues. V was cut by 8 bases and J by 1 base, with 11 bases left in between. Germline V gene lookup returns CDR1 SGHVS and CDR2 FNYEAQ.

The rearrangement uses TRBV27 and TRBJ2-1; 9 bases are a match to TRBD2. The junction had 3 bases not matched to a gene; V was cut back by 0 bases and J by 6 bases. CDR3 length: 15 amino acids. In germline, CDR1 is MNHEY, CDR2 SMNVEV (reference sequence). The CDR3 coding sequence is TGTGCCAGCAGTTTATCGGCGGGAGGGTTCAATGAGCAGTTCTTC. Translating it yields CASSLSAGGFNEQFF.

The sample holds a few counts of this clone. This chain uses TRBV2 with TRBJ2-3; 8 bases match TRBD2. Per germline, CDR1 SNHLY and CDR2 FYNNEI. The CDR3 totals 14 residues. V shed 5 bases, J shed 4 bases, and the junction held 5 bases outside the gene matches. CDR3: CASSSGSGPDTQYF. The CDR3 DNA sequence: TGTGCCAGCAGTAGCGGGAGTGGCCCAGATACGCAGTATTTT. The full variable domain, completed using reference TRBV2 and TRBJ2-3, is EPEVTQTPSHQVTQMGQEVILRCVPISNHLYFYWYRQILGQKVEFLVSFYNNEISEKSEIFDDQFSVERPDGSNFTLKIRSTKLEDSAMYFCASSSGSGPDTQYFGPGTRLTVL.

The rearrangement uses TRBV6-6 and TRBJ1-1; D gene uncertain. The CDR3 is 13 residues long. V was pared by 7 bases and J by 4 bases, with 13 bases between. Per the germline V gene, CDR1 is MNHNY and CDR2 is SVGAGI (reference sequence). The CDR3 sequence is CASISVAFTEAFF. CDR3 sequence (DNA): TGTGCCAGCATCTCCGTTGCGTTCACTGAAGCTTTCTTT.

This clone was detected a few times. The chain has TRBV10-3 and TRBJ2-7, with TRBD2 identical over 9 bases. V was pared by 3 bases and J by 5 bases, with 5 bases of the junction left unmatched. Germline CDR1 and CDR2: ENHRY and SYGVKD. The CDR3 contains 14 residues. The CDR3 DNA reads TGTGCCATCAGTGACCCCATAGCGGGAGACGAGCAGTACTTC. Translation gives CAISDPIAGDEQYF.

This clone was counted between two and nine times. The chain recombines TRBV6-6 with TRBJ1-1, with no clear D. Germline CDR1 is MNHNY and CDR2 is SVGAGI (reference sequence). V was shortened by 2 bases and J by 7 bases, with 11 bases between the two germline ends. The CDR3 sequence is 13 residues long. The CDR3 region has the DNA TGTGCCAGCAGTTACATTCGGGTTCATGAAGCTTTCTTT. This translates into CASSYIRVHEAFF.

This chain uses TRBV28 with TRBJ1-2; no firm D call. The V and J ends lost 4 bases and 7 bases respectively, with 16 bases between them. This CDR3 has 14 amino acids. CDR1 is MDHEN and CDR2 is SYDVKM in the germline V gene. In DNA, the CDR3 is TGTGCCAGCAGTTCGGAGAGTACGCTACGTGGCTACACCTTC. It translates to CASSSESTLRGYTF.

The chain combines TRBV5-1 with TRBJ2-5; TRBD2 agrees at 9 bases. Germline-derived CDR1 and CDR2 are SGHRS and YFSETQ. The CDR3 spans 16 residues. V lost 9 bases and J lost 0; bases outside the gene matches: 12. The CDR3 region is CATRTLIAGDQETQYF. The CDR3, as DNA: TGCGCCACCCGTACCTTAATAGCGGGAGACCAAGAGACCCAGTACTTC.

The chain uses TRBV28 and TRBJ2-7, with TRBD1 matching 9 bases. The CDR3 extends over 15 amino acids. With 6 bases clipped from V and 5 bases from J, the junction kept 11 bases outside the gene matches. CDR1 MDHEN and CDR2 SYDVKM come from the germline V gene. The CDR3, as DNA: TGTGCCAGCAGGGAGACAGGGGGTAGTAGCAACGAGCAGTACTTC. Its translation: CASRETGGSSNEQYF.

The V gene is TRBV19, the J gene TRBJ1-1; the D gene is possibly TRBD1 (6 bases). Looked up from germline, CDR1 is LNHDA and CDR2 is SQIVND (reference sequence). The CDR3 has 13 amino acids. Trimming cost V 7 bases and J 4 bases, with 13 bases left between them. Written as DNA, the CDR3 is TGTGCCAGTACCAGGACAGCGTCCACTGAAGCTTTCTTT. It translates to CASTRTASTEAFF.

This chain uses TRBV2 with TRBJ2-1, with 10 bases matching TRBD2. Germline CDR1 is SNHLY and CDR2 is FYNNEI. Losses at the gene ends were 9 bases for V and 0 bases for J; bases not matched to a gene: 17. The CDR3 consists of 19 residues. The CDR3 nucleotides read TGTGCCAGAACGGTCGAAGCGGGAGGGCCTCTTATCTCCTACAATGAGCAGTTCTTC. It translates to CARTVEAGGPLISYNEQFF.

The chain has TRBV10-1 and TRBJ2-5; tentatively, D is TRBD1 (6 bases). CDR3 size: 14 residues. V lost 3 bases, J lost 4 bases, and 12 bases lay in between. Germline CDR1 reads WNHNN; CDR2 reads SYGVQD (reference sequence). The CDR3 loop reads CASSDYRATETQYF. The CDR3 DNA follows: TGCGCCAGCAGTGACTACAGGGCTACAGAGACCCAGTACTTC.

The gene calls are TRBV6-4 and TRBJ2-3; TRBD2 might be the D (5 bases). The CDR3 consists of 13 residues. V was trimmed by 5 bases and J by 4 bases, leaving 10 bases between them. Germline lookup yields CDR1 MRHNA and CDR2 SNTAGT. The CDR3 DNA reads TGTGCCAGCAGTCTCGCGGAGGCAGATACGCAGTATTTT. As protein: CASSLAEADTQYF.

The V call is TRBV5-1, the J call TRBJ1-5; tentative D call: TRBD1 (5 bases). The CDR3 is 14 residues long. Germline assignment: CDR1 SGHRS and CDR2 YFSETQ. Trimming shortened V by 2 bases and J by 4 bases, and 10 bases separated the two germline ends. Here the CDR3 reads CASSFLGGNQPQHF. The DNA for the CDR3 is TGCGCCAGCAGCTTCCTCGGGGGAAATCAGCCCCAGCATTTT. Together with reference TRBV5-1 and TRBJ1-5, the CDR3 gives the full variable domain: KAGVTQTPRYLIKTRGQQVTLSCSPISGHRSVSWYQQTPGQGLQFLFEYFSETQRNKGNFPGRFSGRQFSNSRSEMNVSTLELGDSALYLCASSFLGGNQPQHFGDGTRLSIL.